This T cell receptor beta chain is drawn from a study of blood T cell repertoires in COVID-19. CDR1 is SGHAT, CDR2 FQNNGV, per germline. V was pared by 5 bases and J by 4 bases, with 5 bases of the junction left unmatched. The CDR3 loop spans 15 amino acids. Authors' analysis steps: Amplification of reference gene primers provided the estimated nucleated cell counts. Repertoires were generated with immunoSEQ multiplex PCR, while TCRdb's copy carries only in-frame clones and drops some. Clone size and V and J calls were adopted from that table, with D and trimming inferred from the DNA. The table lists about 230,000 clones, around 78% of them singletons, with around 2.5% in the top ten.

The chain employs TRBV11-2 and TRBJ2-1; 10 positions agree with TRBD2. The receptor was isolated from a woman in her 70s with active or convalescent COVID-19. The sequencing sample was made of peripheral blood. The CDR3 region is CASSELAGEYNEQFF. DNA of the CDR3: TGTGCCAGCAGCGAGCTAGCGGGGGAGTACAATGAGCAGTTCTTC.